These 27 T cell receptor beta chains originate from one sample sequenced in a study of T cells expressing NK-cell markers. TCRdb reprocessed the 5' RACE reads and keeps a single row for each CDR3 protein, giving no DNA. The table for this sample gives about 460,000 distinct CDR3 sequences. Material for sequencing was blood T cells: a sorted CD56 or NKG2C T cell subset, CD4+ or CD8+ T cells, or bulk PBMC T cells (not recorded which). All receptors derive from a woman aged 45-59 years in good health.

The chain recombines TRBV5-1 with TRBJ2-1; the D call of TRBD1 rests on TCRdb alone, since no DNA is present to check it. CDR1 and CDR2 from the germline V gene are SGHRS and YFSETQ. The CDR3 is 15 amino acids. CDR3 loop: CASSLDGGLGNEQFF.

The chain links TRBV20-1 to TRBJ2-1; TCRdb designates TRBD2, a call that cannot be tested without DNA. The CDR3 covers 16 residues. The germline V gene encodes CDR1 DFQATT and CDR2 SNEGSKA (reference sequence). The CDR3 is CSASTSGIRVYNEQFF.

This rearrangement joins TRBV3-1 to TRBJ1-6; lacking DNA, the TRBD1 call made by TCRdb goes unchecked. CDR1 is LGHDT and CDR2 is YNNKEL in the germline V gene (reference sequence). The CDR3 is 13 amino acids. The CDR3 sequence is CASSRGGNSPLHF. Complete variable domain (other parts from reference TRBV3-1 and TRBJ1-6): DTAVSQTPKYLVTQMGNDKSIKCEQNLGHDTMYWYKQDSKKFLKIMFSYNNKELIINETVPNRFSPKSPDKAHLNLHINSLELGDSAVYFCASSRGGNSPLHFGNGTRLTVT.

This rearrangement joins TRBV10-2 to TRBJ1-5; TCRdb gives TRBD1 as the D gene, but with no DNA this cannot be confirmed. The CDR3 spans 14 residues. Germline CDR1 is WSHSY and CDR2 is SAAADI. CDR3 sequence: CASSEQGTAQPQHF.

V usage is TRBV29-1 and J usage is TRBJ1-1; TCRdb's D gene call, TRBD1, goes unchecked for lack of DNA. CDR1 is SQVTM and CDR2 is ANQGSEA in the germline V gene. The CDR3 has 14 amino acids. The CDR3: CSVEVAGMNTEAFF.

The chain recombines TRBV2 with TRBJ1-3. Germline CDR1 and CDR2: SNHLY and FYNNEI. The CDR3 is made up of 11 amino acids. The CDR3 sequence: CASTSGNTIYF.

The chain couples TRBV12-3 or TRBV12-4 to TRBJ2-2; TCRdb indicates TRBD2, and absent DNA this call remains unverified. This CDR3 is built from 15 residues. CDR3: CASSPPTSFTGELFF.

This rearrangement joins TRBV15 to TRBJ2-3; the TCRdb D gene call, TRBD1, has no DNA to confirm it. The CDR3 is 15 amino acids. Germline V CDR1 and CDR2: LNHNV, YYDKDF (reference sequence). The chain's CDR3 is CATSRDWGNTDTQYF.

The gene calls are TRBV5-5 and TRBJ2-1; as DNA is missing, the TRBD1 call by TCRdb cannot be tested. Germline CDR1 and CDR2: SGHKS and YYEKEE (reference sequence). There are 15 residues in the CDR3. This chain's CDR3 is CASSAGISAFDEQFF.

V and J are TRBV9 and TRBJ2-5. Germline V lookup: CDR1 SGDLS, CDR2 YYNGEE. The CDR3 is made up of 13 amino acids. The CDR3 spells CASSVGYQETQYF.

The chain uses TRBV29-1 and TRBJ1-2; checking the TCRdb D call of TRBD1 is not possible without DNA. Germline V gene sequence: CDR1 SQVTM, CDR2 ANQGSEA. The CDR3 spans 13 residues. The CDR3 sequence is CSVGDRGVSGYTF.

The rearrangement uses TRBV3-1 and TRBJ2-1; TCRdb's D call of TRBD2 is untestable without DNA. CDR3 length equals 16 residues. Germline V lookup: CDR1 LGHDT, CDR2 YNNKEL (reference sequence). CDR3 sequence reads: CASSHRLAGGRDEQFF.

This chain connects TRBV7-2 to TRBJ2-6; there is no DNA to check the TCRdb D call of TRBD1. The germline V gene has CDR1 SGHTA and CDR2 FQGNSA. The CDR3 sequence is 17 residues long. The CDR3 spells CASSLASTGSGANVLTF.

The J gene is TRBJ2-7, the V gene TRBV9; TCRdb selects TRBD2, and the lack of DNA leaves this call unchecked. CDR1 and CDR2 (germline): SGDLS, YYNGEE. CDR3 length equals 15 residues. CDR3 loop: CASSPGGREDYEQYF. Combining the CDR3 with reference TRBV9 and TRBJ2-7 gives the whole variable domain DSGVTQTPKHLITATGQRVTLRCSPRSGDLSVYWYQQSLDQGLQFLIQYYNGEERAKGNILERFSAQQFPDLHSELNLSSLELGDSALYFCASSPGGREDYEQYFGPGTRLTVT.

The chain has TRBV27 and TRBJ2-3; TCRdb's D call of TRBD2 is untestable without DNA. CDR1 and CDR2 from the germline V gene are MNHEY and SMNVEV (reference sequence). This CDR3 is built from 17 residues. CDR3 residues: CASGTDGLAGVTDTQYF.

This chain connects TRBV20-1 to TRBJ2-7; TCRdb proposes TRBD1, but this gene call is untestable without DNA. In germline, CDR1 is DFQATT, CDR2 SNEGSKA (reference sequence). This CDR3 is 13 amino acids long. CDR3 loop: CSAWGGQDYEQYF.

The genes are TRBV11-3 and TRBJ1-1. CDR3 length: 13 amino acids. Per germline, CDR1 SGHNT and CDR2 YENEEA. This chain's CDR3 is CASSPTLITEAFF.

The rearrangement links TRBV6-5 to TRBJ1-1. The CDR3 extends over 14 amino acids. Per germline, CDR1 MNHEY and CDR2 SVGAGI. The CDR3 is CASSYSTVDREAFF.

The chain carries TRBV3-1 and TRBJ2-2; TCRdb names TRBD2, which stays unverified in the absence of DNA. The CDR3 totals 17 residues. The germline V gene has CDR1 LGHDT and CDR2 YNNKEL (reference sequence). CDR3 loop: CASSQRGRASSDGELFF.

V is TRBV5-1 and J is TRBJ1-2. CDR1 SGHRS and CDR2 YFSETQ come from the germline V gene. The CDR3 is 13 residues long. CDR3 residues: CASSSLLGYGYTF.

The chain is built from TRBV15 and TRBJ2-1; lacking DNA, the TRBD1 call made by TCRdb goes unchecked. The CDR3 is 12 residues long. Germline V lookup: CDR1 LNHNV, CDR2 YYDKDF (reference sequence). This CDR3 is CATSRVRVEQFF. The full variable domain, in which reference TRBV15 and TRBJ2-1 provide the parts outside the CDR3, is DAMVIQNPRYQVTQFGKPVTLSCSQTLNHNVMYWYQQKSSQAPKLLFHYYDKDFNNEADTPDNFQSRRPNTSFCFLDIRSPGLGDTAMYLCATSRVRVEQFFGPGTRLTVL.

This sequence joins TRBV7-9 and TRBJ2-5; checking the TCRdb D call of TRBD1 is not possible without DNA. Germline assignment: CDR1 SEHNR and CDR2 FQNEAQ (reference sequence). The length of the CDR3 is 15 residues. CDR3 in amino acids: CASSLIPDKQETQYF. Combining the CDR3 with reference TRBV7-9 and TRBJ2-5 gives the whole variable domain DTGVSQNPRHKITKRGQNVTFRCDPISEHNRLYWYRQTLGQGPEFLTYFQNEAQLEKSRLLSDRFSAERPKGSFSTLEIQRTEQGDSAMYLCASSLIPDKQETQYFGPGTRLLVL.

The rearrangement joins TRBV7-9 to TRBJ1-2; TCRdb's D call, TRBD1, is unchecked because there is no DNA. CDR1 SEHNR and CDR2 FQNEAQ come from the germline V gene (reference sequence). CDR3 length equals 14 residues. The CDR3 sequence: CASSLLDRDYGYTF.

V and J are TRBV4-1 and TRBJ2-4; TCRdb reports TRBD2, a call that lacks DNA to check it against. Germline CDR1 and CDR2: MGHRA and YSYEKL. CDR3 length: 17 amino acids. CDR3 in amino acids: CASSPTTRVLAKNIQYF.

The chain combines TRBV12-3 or TRBV12-4 with TRBJ2-7; TCRdb outputs TRBD2, but without DNA this stays unchecked. The CDR3 contains 12 residues. CDR3: CASRGGTLAQYF.

The J gene is TRBJ1-5, the V gene TRBV12-3 or TRBV12-4; the TRBD1 assignment by TCRdb is unverifiable without DNA. CDR3 length equals 15 residues. The CDR3 here is CASSLRGLSNQPQHF.

The chain carries TRBV29-1 and TRBJ1-3. The V gene's germline CDR1 is SQVTM and CDR2 ANQGSEA. This CDR3 is built from 12 residues. This chain's CDR3 is CSVLSSGNTIYF. The full variable domain, its missing parts supplied by reference TRBV29-1 and TRBJ1-3, is SAVISQKPSRDICQRGTSLTIQCQVDSQVTMMFWYRQQPGQSLTLIATANQGSEATYESGFVIDKFPISRPNLTFSTLTVSNMSPEDSSIYLCSVLSSGNTIYFGEGSWLTVV.